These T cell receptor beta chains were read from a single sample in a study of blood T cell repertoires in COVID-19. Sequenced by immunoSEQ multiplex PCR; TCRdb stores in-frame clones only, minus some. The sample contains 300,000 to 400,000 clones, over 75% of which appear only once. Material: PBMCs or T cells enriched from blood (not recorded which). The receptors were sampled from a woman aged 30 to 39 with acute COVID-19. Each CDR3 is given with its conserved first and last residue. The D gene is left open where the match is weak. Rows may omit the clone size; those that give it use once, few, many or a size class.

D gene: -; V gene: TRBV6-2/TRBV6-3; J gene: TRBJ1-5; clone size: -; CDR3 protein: CASSYPSPSRSMDF; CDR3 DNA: TGTGCCAGCAGTTATCCCTCCCCTTCCAGGTCTATGGATTTT
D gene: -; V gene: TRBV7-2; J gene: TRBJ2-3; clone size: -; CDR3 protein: CASSLFVPTDTQYF; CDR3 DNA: TGTGCCAGCAGCCTTTTTGTCCCCACAGATACGCAGTATTTT
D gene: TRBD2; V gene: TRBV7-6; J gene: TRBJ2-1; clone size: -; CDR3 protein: CASSLSGTRDYNEQFF; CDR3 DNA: TGTGCCAGCAGTCTCTCTGGGACTAGGGATTACAATGAGCAGTTCTTC
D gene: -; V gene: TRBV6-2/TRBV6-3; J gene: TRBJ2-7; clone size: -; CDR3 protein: CASSDPRRTYEQYF; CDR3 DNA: TGTGCCAGCAGTGACCCAAGGAGAACCTACGAGCAGTACTTC
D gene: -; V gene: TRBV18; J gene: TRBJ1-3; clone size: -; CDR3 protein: CASSPNYSGNTIYF; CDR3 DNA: TGTGCCAGCTCGCCTAACTACTCTGGAAACACCATATATTTT
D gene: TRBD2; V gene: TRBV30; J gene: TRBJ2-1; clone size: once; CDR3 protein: CAWSVRLAGGSYNEQFF; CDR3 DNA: TGTGCCTGGAGTGTGAGGCTAGCGGGGGGCTCCTACAATGAGCAGTTCTTC
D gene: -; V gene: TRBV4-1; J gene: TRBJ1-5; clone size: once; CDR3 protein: CASSQESARINQPQHF; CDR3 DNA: TGCGCCAGCAGCCAAGAGAGTGCGCGGATCAATCAGCCCCAGCATTTT
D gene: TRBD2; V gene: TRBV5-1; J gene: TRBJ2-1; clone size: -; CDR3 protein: CASRQPSGGDEQFF; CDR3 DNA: TGCGCCAGCAGACAACCTAGCGGGGGCGATGAGCAGTTCTTC
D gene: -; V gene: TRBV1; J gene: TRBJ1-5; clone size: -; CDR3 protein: CTSSQGRDSNQPQHF; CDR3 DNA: TGCACCAGCAGCCAAGGGAGAGATAGCAATCAGCCCCAGCATTTT
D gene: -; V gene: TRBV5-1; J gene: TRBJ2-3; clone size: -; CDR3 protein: CASSSFPDTQYF; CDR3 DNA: TGCGCCAGCAGCTCTTTCCCGGATACGCAGTATTTT
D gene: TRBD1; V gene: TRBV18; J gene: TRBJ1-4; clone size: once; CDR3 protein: CASSRQRTGYEEKLFF; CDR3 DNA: TGTGCCAGCTCACGCCAGAGGACAGGGTACGAAGAAAAACTGTTTTTT
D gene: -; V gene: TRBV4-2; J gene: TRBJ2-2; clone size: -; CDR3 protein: CASSQDRGPTGELFF; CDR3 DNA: TGTGCCAGCAGCCAAGACAGGGGCCCTACGGGGGAGCTGTTTTTT
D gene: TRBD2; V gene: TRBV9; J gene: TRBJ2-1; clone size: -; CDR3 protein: CASSPAGNSYNEQFF; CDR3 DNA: TGTGCCAGCAGCCCAGCGGGGAACTCCTACAATGAGCAGTTCTTC
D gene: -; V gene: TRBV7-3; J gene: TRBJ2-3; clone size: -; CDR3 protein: CASSPVGANTDTQYF; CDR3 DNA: TGTGCCAGCAGCCCCGTGGGGGCGAACACAGATACGCAGTATTTT
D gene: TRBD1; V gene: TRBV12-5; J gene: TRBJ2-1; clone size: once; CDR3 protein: CASGLGIGQGANEQFF; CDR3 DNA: TGTGCTAGTGGTTTGGGTATTGGACAGGGGGCAAATGAGCAGTTCTTC
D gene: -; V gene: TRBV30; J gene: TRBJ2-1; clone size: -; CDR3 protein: CAWSAKEPPHNEQFF; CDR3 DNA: TGTGCCTGGAGCGCCAAAGAGCCGCCCCACAATGAGCAGTTCTTC